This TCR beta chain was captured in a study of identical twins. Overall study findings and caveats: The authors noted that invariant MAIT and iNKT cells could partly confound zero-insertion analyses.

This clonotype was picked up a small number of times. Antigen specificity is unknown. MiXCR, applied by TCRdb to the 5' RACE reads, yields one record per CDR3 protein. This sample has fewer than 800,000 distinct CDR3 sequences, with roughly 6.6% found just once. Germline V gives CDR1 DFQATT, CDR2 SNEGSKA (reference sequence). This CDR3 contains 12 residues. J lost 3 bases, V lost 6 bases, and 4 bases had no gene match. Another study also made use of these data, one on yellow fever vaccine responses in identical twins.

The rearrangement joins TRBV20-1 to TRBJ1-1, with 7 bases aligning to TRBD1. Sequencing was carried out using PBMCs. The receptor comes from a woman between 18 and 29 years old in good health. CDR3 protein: CSAGQVYTEAFF. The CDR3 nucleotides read TGCAGTGCAGGACAGGTCTACACTGAAGCTTTCTTT.